This T cell receptor (beta chain) was retrieved from a study of cytomegalovirus exposure and HLA in healthy donors. Study-level findings and limits: The authors later linked a missense DCLRE1C variant to TCR beta V- and J-gene trimming. According to a later analysis, donors in an Asian-associated ancestry cluster reportedly had fewer N-insertions than the roughly 660-donor mean. Later analysis placed DRB1 highest and HLA-C lowest in TCR association rates, which differed by HLA locus. Association with HLA alleles at 0.05 false discovery rate was found for 16,951 TCR beta sequences in a later analysis.

Germline V CDR1 and CDR2: MNHEY, SMNVEV (reference sequence). The CDR3 totals 15 residues. V was clipped by 5 bases and J by 5 bases; unmatched bases: 8. The PCR employed 60 Vbeta primers together with 13 Jbeta primers. Assay: immunoSEQ multiplex PCR; the TCRdb copy retains only in-frame clones and omits some. Of over 65,000 clones in the sample, roughly 73% were seen once. Notes on this clone: Antigen specificity is unknown.

Source material: PBMCs. The sequence was obtained from a man aged 40-49 years in good health and CMV-seronegative. The rearrangement uses TRBV27 and TRBJ1-4; 7 bases fit TRBD1. CDR3 nucleotides: TGTGCCAGCAGTGTCAACCGGGACAGAAATGAAAAACTGTTTTTT. This codes for CASSVNRDRNEKLFF. Together with reference TRBV27 and TRBJ1-4, the CDR3 gives the full variable domain: EAQVTQNPRYLITVTGKKLTVTCSQNMNHEYMSWYRQDPGLGLRQIYYSMNVEVTDKGDVPEGYKVSRKEKRNFPLILESPSPNQTSLYFCASSVNRDRNEKLFFGSGTQLSVL.